One and the same sample provided the 31 T cell receptor beta chains below, sequenced in a study of vaccination effects on CD4 cells after COVID-19. Only in-frame clones appear in the TCRdb table, and some are missing; sequencing was by immunoSEQ multiplex PCR. The repertoire holds roughly 70,000 clones, with approximately 76% as singletons. Their specific antigens are unknown. Before sequencing took place, the ViraFEST assay used viral peptide pools to expand antigen-specific CD4+ T cells. Following an approximately eleven-day culture, CD4+ T cells were purified. Everyone in the study got two shots of either the BNT162b2 or mRNA-1273 vaccine. Sequencing used CD4+ T cells from PBMCs cultured with HCoV-OC43 spike peptides, obtained after COVID-19 vaccination. This sample's subset: HCoV-OC43 spike overlapping peptide pool stimulation. All receptors come from a human donor who received a COVID-19 vaccine.

The gene calls are TRBV4-3 and TRBJ2-5, with 11 bases identical to TRBD2. Germline lookup yields CDR1 LGHNA and CDR2 YSLEER. J was trimmed by 5 bases and V by 0 bases; bases with no gene match: 5. CDR3 length: 16 amino acids. This chain's CDR3 is CASSQDSRTSGETQYF. CDR3 DNA sequence: TGCGCCAGCAGCCAAGATTCTAGGACTAGCGGGGAGACCCAGTACTTC.

This chain uses TRBV21-1 with TRBJ1-1; the tabulated D call, TRBD1, remains unverified against the DNA. TRBV21-1 is shown as a pseudogene. The CDR3 is 19 residues long. Here the CDR3 reads CASSKMLGQRFHPTTEAFF. In DNA, the CDR3 is TGTGCCAGCAGCAAAATGTTGGGACAGCGATTTCACCCGACAACTGAAGCTTTCTTT.

This chain joins TRBV3-1 (or the pseudogene TRBV3-2) and TRBJ1-3; 9 bases fit TRBD1. V dropped 4 bases and J dropped 0; count of bases not matched to a gene: 7. Per the germline V gene, CDR1 is LGHDT and CDR2 is YNNKEL (reference sequence). This CDR3 comprises 17 residues. CDR3 coding DNA: TGTGCCAGCAGCCGAACTACAGGGGGCTTCTCTGGAAACACCATATATTTT. This sequence encodes CASSRTTGGFSGNTIYF.

V usage is TRBV18 and J usage is TRBJ2-1; D may be TRBD2 (5 bases). This CDR3 is 15 amino acids long. Trimming removed 3 bases from V and 3 bases from J, with 12 bases in between. CDR1 and CDR2 from the germline V gene are KGHSH and LQKENI. DNA of the CDR3: TGTGCCAGCTCACCGACGTACGGGATCTACAATGAGCAGTTCTTC. The encoded protein is CASSPTYGIYNEQFF.

This clone has only a few counts. The chain uses TRBV4-2 and TRBJ2-3; D may correspond to TRBD1 or TRBD2 (5 bases each). Germline V gene sequence: CDR1 LGHNA, CDR2 YNFKEQ. Trimming took off 4 bases at V and 2 bases at J, with 13 bases between the two ends. This CDR3 is 15 amino acids long. The CDR3 sequence: CASSPSLGPTDTQYF. CDR3 DNA: TGTGCCAGCAGCCCAAGTCTGGGACCCACAGATACGCAGTATTTT.

V and J are TRBV11-2 and TRBJ2-5; D is unresolved. Germline V gives CDR1 SGHAT, CDR2 FQNNGV. The ends were cut back, 5 bases at V and 0 bases at J, with 10 bases in the middle. CDR3 size: 14 residues. The CDR3 nucleotides are TGTGCCAGCAGCCGAGACGCTTACCAAGAGACCCAGTACTTC. The encoded protein is CASSRDAYQETQYF.

The rearrangement uses TRBV6-6 and TRBJ2-2; 8 bases map to TRBD2. V gave up 2 bases and J gave up 7 bases; unmatched junction bases: 6. Germline CDR1 reads MNHNY; CDR2 reads SVGAGI (reference sequence). The CDR3 spans 15 residues. CDR3 sequence: CASSYKLAGGGELFF. CDR3 coding DNA: TGTGCCAGCAGTTACAAGCTAGCGGGCGGCGGGGAGCTGTTTTTT.

J is TRBJ2-3 and V is TRBV3-1 (or the pseudogene TRBV3-2); the D is unclear. CDR1 is LGHDT and CDR2 is YNNKEL in the germline V gene (reference sequence). Trimming removed 3 bases at V and 4 bases at J, with 11 bases between. This CDR3 contains 14 residues. Here the CDR3 reads CASSQGQPSDTQYF. CDR3 nucleotides: TGTGCCAGCAGCCAGGGTCAGCCCTCAGATACGCAGTATTTT.

This chain connects TRBV6-5 to TRBJ2-2; D is unresolved. The V gene's germline CDR1 is MNHEY and CDR2 SVGAGI. V was trimmed by 6 bases and J by 0 bases, leaving 11 bases between them. The CDR3 is 15 residues long. As DNA, the CDR3 is TGTGCCAGCAGACCCGGCGGTCCGAACACCGGGGAGCTGTTTTTT. It specifies CASRPGGPNTGELFF.

The chain couples TRBV6-1 to TRBJ1-1, with TRBD1 as a possible D gene (5 bases). Germline V CDR1 and CDR2: MNHNS, SASEGT. The CDR3 is 13 amino acids. V lost 1 base and J lost 4, with 7 bases in between. The CDR3 sequence is CASSEDGTTEAFF. The CDR3, as DNA: TGTGCCAGCAGTGAAGACGGGACCACTGAAGCTTTCTTT.

V gene TRBV6-2 or TRBV6-3 combines with J gene TRBJ2-6, with unresolved D. The CDR3 loop spans 16 amino acids. From germline, CDR1 is MNHEY and CDR2 SVGEGT. The V end was cut by 2 bases, the J end by 0 bases, with 8 bases between. The CDR3 bases are TGTGCCAGCAGTTACCATGAGAGCTCTGGGGCCAACGTCCTGACTTTC. The encoded protein is CASSYHESSGANVLTF.

The rearrangement links TRBV7-2 to TRBJ1-5, with D unresolved. This CDR3 is built from 13 residues. Trimming took 5 bases from V and 7 from J, leaving 12 bases between them. Germline V gives CDR1 SGHTA, CDR2 FQGNSA. The chain's CDR3 is CASSQIGEQPQHF. In DNA form, the CDR3 reads TGTGCCAGCAGCCAAATAGGAGAGCAGCCCCAGCATTTT.

A single count supports this clone. The genes are TRBV19 and TRBJ2-1; no definite D call. Trimming left V 3 bases short and J 5 bases short, with 17 bases between. The CDR3 has 16 residues. Germline V gene lookup returns CDR1 LNHDA and CDR2 SQIVND (reference sequence). This CDR3 reads CASSIRHISQNNEQFF. The CDR3 DNA sequence: TGTGCCAGTAGTATCCGGCATATTTCCCAAAACAATGAGCAGTTCTTC.

This chain joins TRBV7-3 and TRBJ1-1; D may be TRBD1 (6 bases). The CDR3 has 18 amino acids. Germline CDR1 and CDR2: SGHTA and FQGTGA. Trimming stripped 5 bases from V and 4 bases from J, with 26 bases between. The CDR3, as DNA: TGTGCCAGCAGCCCGAAGGCCCCGACGCCAGGGGCCCGCACTGAAGCTTTCTTT. Protein product: CASSPKAPTPGARTEAFF.

The chain joins TRBV5-1 to TRBJ1-4, with D unresolved. Germline CDR1 SGHRS, CDR2 YFSETQ. The CDR3 is 13 residues long. The ends were cut back, 0 bases at V and 5 bases at J, with 5 bases in the middle. This chain's CDR3 is CASSLGFNEKLFF. CDR3 nucleotides: TGCGCCAGCAGCTTGGGATTCAATGAAAAACTGTTTTTT.

The rearrangement links TRBV4-2 to TRBJ2-1; D gene uncertain. Germline CDR1 is LGHNA and CDR2 is YNFKEQ. This CDR3 has 16 residues. With 0 bases removed from V and 3 bases from J, the gap between germline ends came to 12 bases. This CDR3 is CASSQDPDGNYNEQFF. The CDR3 DNA reads as TGTGCCAGCAGCCAAGATCCAGACGGTAACTACAATGAGCAGTTCTTC.

This sequence joins TRBV5-1 and TRBJ1-2, with 7 bases matching TRBD1. The trim removed 2 bases at V and 6 bases at J, leaving 4 bases unmatched. The CDR3 is 13 amino acids. Germline-derived CDR1 and CDR2 are SGHRS and YFSETQ. The CDR3 here is CASSLGGKHGYTF. The CDR3 bases are TGCGCCAGCAGCTTAGGGGGCAAGCATGGCTACACCTTC.

The genes are TRBV18 and TRBJ2-3, with 13 bases matching TRBD2. The junction had 3 bases not matched to a gene; V was cut back by 0 bases and J by 6 bases. Looked up from germline, CDR1 is KGHSH and CDR2 is LQKENI. The CDR3 runs to 16 residues. The CDR3 coding sequence is TGTGCCAGCTCACCACCAGGACTAGCGGGGGCTGATACGCAGTATTTT. It yields the protein CASSPPGLAGADTQYF.

This chain uses TRBV4-1 with TRBJ1-5, with D perhaps TRBD1 (5 bases). The CDR3 runs to 15 residues. The ends were cut back, 1 base at V and 2 bases at J, with 9 bases in the middle. The germline V gene encodes CDR1 MGHRA and CDR2 YSYEKL. The CDR3 loop reads CASSQGGIGNQPQHF. The CDR3 DNA reads as TGCGCCAGCAGCCAAGGGGGCATTGGCAATCAGCCCCAGCATTTT.

This chain links TRBV5-1 with TRBJ2-7; D gene unclear. The CDR3 consists of 14 residues. Germline loops: CDR1 SGHRS, CDR2 YFSETQ. V lost 2 bases and J lost 3, with 12 bases in between. The DNA of the CDR3 is TGCGCCAGCAGCTTCCGTTCCTACTTCTACGAGCAGTACGTC. Translation: CASSFRSYFYEQYV.

This clone was seen a handful of times. The rearrangement uses TRBV6-5 and TRBJ1-1; D is ambiguous. Trimming took off 2 bases at V and 1 base at J, with 8 bases between the two ends. CDR1 and CDR2 from the germline V gene are MNHEY and SVGAGI. The CDR3 is 14 residues long. CDR3 nucleotide sequence: TGTGCCAGCAGTTACGACATGGGGAACACTGAAGCTTTCTTT. Protein product: CASSYDMGNTEAFF.

This chain links TRBV4-1 with TRBJ1-2; D is unresolved. Trimming cost V 1 base and J 0 bases, with 18 bases left between them. The CDR3 has 18 amino acids. Germline CDR1 reads MGHRA; CDR2 reads YSYEKL. As DNA, the CDR3 is TGCGCCAGCAGCCAAGGGGCCAGGCACGATCTAGCTAACTATGGCTACACCTTC. This gives the protein CASSQGARHDLANYGYTF.

This clone turned up a few times. The chain links TRBV19 to TRBJ1-5; D is unclear. Trimming took 3 bases from V and 2 from J, leaving 11 bases between them. This CDR3 comprises 15 residues. The germline gives CDR1 LNHDA, CDR2 SQIVND (reference sequence). CDR3 sequence (DNA): TGTGCCAGTAGTATGGCTCCTGGAGGCAATCAGCCCCAGCATTTT. Protein sequence: CASSMAPGGNQPQHF.

This clone was observed a few times. The chain joins TRBV4-2 to TRBJ1-1; D gene unclear. The CDR3 contains 13 residues. V lost 1 base to trimming and J lost 2 bases, with 5 bases between them. The germline V gene encodes CDR1 LGHNA and CDR2 YNFKEQ. CDR3 sequence (DNA): TGTGCCAGCAGCCAAGGCCAAAACACTGAAGCTTTCTTT. Residues: CASSQGQNTEAFF.

The chain links TRBV6-5 to TRBJ2-3; TRBD1 might be the D (6 bases). There are 15 residues in the CDR3. The germline V gene encodes CDR1 MNHEY and CDR2 SVGAGI. The V and J ends lost 8 bases and 0 bases respectively, with 15 bases between them. Here the CDR3 reads CASARQASSTDTQYF. CDR3 nucleotides: TGTGCCAGCGCCCGACAGGCCTCTAGCACAGATACGCAGTATTTT.

This clone was detected only a few times. The V gene is TRBV2, the J gene TRBJ1-3; no clear D gene. V lost 7 bases to trimming and J lost 0 bases, with 19 bases between them. The CDR3 runs to 17 residues. Germline values: CDR1 SNHLY, CDR2 FYNNEI. The CDR3 loop reads CASTHYLPLISGNTIYF. Written as DNA, the CDR3 is TGTGCCAGCACGCACTATCTTCCTCTGATCTCTGGAAACACCATATATTTT. Full variable domain (missing parts from reference TRBV2 and TRBJ1-3): EPEVTQTPSHQVTQMGQEVILRCVPISNHLYFYWYRQILGQKVEFLVSFYNNEISEKSEIFDDQFSVERPDGSNFTLKIRSTKLEDSAMYFCASTHYLPLISGNTIYFGEGSWLTVV.

The rearrangement links TRBV6-2 or TRBV6-3 to TRBJ2-1; TRBD1 might be the D (6 bases). Germline CDR1 and CDR2: MNHEY and SVGEGT. V lost 6 bases to trimming and J lost 7 bases, with 19 bases between them. CDR3 length: 15 amino acids. CDR3 nucleotide sequence: TGTGCCAGCAGCCGGGTCTTTACAGGGTGGAATGAGCAGTTCTTC. Encoded protein: CASSRVFTGWNEQFF.

The genes are TRBV7-2 and TRBJ2-1; D is ambiguous. Trimming took 1 base from V and 4 from J, leaving 11 bases between them. Germline-derived CDR1 and CDR2 are SGHTA and FQGNSA. The CDR3 is 15 amino acids. The CDR3: CASSLGPAAYNEQFF. CDR3 DNA sequence: TGTGCCAGCAGCTTAGGCCCGGCGGCTTACAATGAGCAGTTCTTC.

The chain joins TRBV28 to TRBJ2-1; 10 bases are a match to TRBD2. V lost 6 bases, J lost 0 bases, and 2 bases stayed unmatched. The CDR3 has 15 amino acids. The germline gives CDR1 MDHEN, CDR2 SYDVKM. The CDR3, as DNA: TGTGCCAGCAGCAAGCGGGGGGGCTCCTACAATGAGCAGTTCTTC. Translating gives CASSKRGGSYNEQFF.

This clone was seen more than once but under ten times. The V and J genes are TRBV18 and TRBJ1-1, with 8 bases matching TRBD1. The CDR3 sequence is 15 residues long. Germline V gene lookup returns CDR1 KGHSH and CDR2 LQKENI. V gave up 4 bases and J gave up 5 bases; unmatched junction bases: 9. The CDR3 DNA reads as TGTGCCAGCTCACAAGGGACAGGCCTGGGGACTGAAGCTTTCTTT. Translated: CASSQGTGLGTEAFF.

The V and J genes are TRBV25-1 and TRBJ2-2, with D perhaps matching TRBD1 (6 bases). Germline values: CDR1 MGHDK, CDR2 SYGVNS. Trimming left V 0 bases short and J 1 base short, with 9 bases between. CDR3 length: 16 amino acids. The CDR3 DNA follows: TGTGCCAGCAGTGAATATGGGGGCGAGAACACCGGGGAGCTGTTTTTT. It encodes CASSEYGGENTGELFF.